This record concerns one T cell receptor (beta chain) sequence. The CDR3 consists of 15 residues. Germline assignment: CDR1 SGHVS and CDR2 FNYEAQ. Trimming shortened V by 2 bases and J by 7 bases, and 14 bases separated the two germline ends. The data were taken from a study of shared clonotypes between healthy human individuals. The naive CD8 subset, CD45RO-negative cells positively selected for CCR7, excluded terminally differentiated effector memory CD45RA+ cells. Those who donated were healthy HIV-negative adults, with no recent acute infections or vaccinations reported. Only in-frame clones appear in the TCRdb table, and some are missing; sequencing was by immunoSEQ multiplex PCR. The data show roughly 570,000 clones, 95% to 98% seen once.

The chain couples TRBV7-6 to TRBJ2-2; no definite D call. Sequenced input: naive CD8+ T cells sorted from blood. The sequence derives from a man between 25 and 39 years old in good health. CDR3 loop: CASSLQFVSRGELFF. The CDR3 region has the DNA TGTGCCAGCAGCTTACAGTTTGTATCCCGCGGGGAGCTGTTTTTT.